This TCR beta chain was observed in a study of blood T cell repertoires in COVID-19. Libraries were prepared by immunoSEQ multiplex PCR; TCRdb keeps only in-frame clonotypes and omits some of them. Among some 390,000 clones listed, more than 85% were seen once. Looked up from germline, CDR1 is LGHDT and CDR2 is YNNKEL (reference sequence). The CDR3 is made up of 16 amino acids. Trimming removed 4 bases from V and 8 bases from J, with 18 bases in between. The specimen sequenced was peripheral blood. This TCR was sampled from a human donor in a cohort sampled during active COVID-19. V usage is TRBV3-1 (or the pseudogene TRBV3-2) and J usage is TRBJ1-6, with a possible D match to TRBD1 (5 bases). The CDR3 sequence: CASSRSGVVLYSPLHF. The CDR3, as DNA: TGTGCCAGCAGCCGATCGGGGGTGGTTTTGTATTCACCCCTCCACTTT.